Presented here are 30 T cell receptor delta chains from one specimen sequenced in a study of gamma-delta T cells after stem cell transplantation. TCRdb re-processed the RT-PCR reads using CATT. The sample records fewer than 13,000 delta-chain clones, 1% to 1.5% being singletons. The sequencing sample was made of gamma-delta T cells. The receptors were gathered from a human donor. It is not recorded whose cells these are; they may come from a transplant donor.

In regard to this clone: TCRdb lists the protein of a much larger clone for this DNA, which differs at residue 4, so this is likely a read error; the protein given here is translated from the DNA itself. The rearrangement uses TRDV3 and TRDJ1; D is possibly TRDD3 (5 bases). V lost 4 bases, J lost 0 bases, and 21 bases lay in between. Germline CDR1 reads TVYSNPD; CDR2 reads GDNSRS (reference sequence). The length of the CDR3 is 16 residues. The CDR3: CACGTVVGKYTDKLIF. The CDR3 DNA sequence: TGTGCCTGTGGCACCGTGGTGGGGAAGTACACCGATAAACTCATCTTT.

Concerning this clone: A read error may explain this, as a much larger clone is one base away. Other DNA sequences in this specimen translate into the identical CDR3. The chain links TRDV2 to TRDJ1, with D unclear. The CDR3 runs 14 residues. Germline CDR1 is GEAIGNYY and CDR2 is EKD. CDR3 bases: TGTGCCTGCGACACCCTCCGGTCAGGGGATAAACTCATCTTT. This translates into CACDTLRSGDKLIF.

The sample holds a few counts of this clone. This sample includes further DNA sequences coding for the same CDR3. The chain employs TRDV2 and TRDJ1; TRDD3 aligns across 12 bases. This CDR3 comprises 17 residues. Trimming took 3 bases from V and 1 from J; bases not matched to a gene: 8. Germline CDR1 is GEAIGNYY and CDR2 is EKD. The CDR3: CACDLLGDTDGTDKLIF. CDR3 in DNA: TGTGCCTGTGACCTACTGGGGGATACTGACGGCACCGATAAACTCATCTTT.

This clone was seen only a few times. Only one base separates this from a far larger clonotype, so it likely reflects a read error. Distinct nucleotide sequences in the sample also encode this CDR3. The rearrangement links TRDV2 to TRDJ3, with TRDD3 as a possible D gene (5 bases). V lost 0 bases and J 0 bases, leaving 26 bases between the germline ends. The CDR3 extends over 23 amino acids. The V gene's germline CDR1 is GEAIGNYY and CDR2 EKD. In DNA form, the CDR3 reads TGTGCCTGTGACACCGTACACTACGCTACCGGGGGGGGCAGCTCCTGGGACACCCGACAGATGTTTTTC. Translating gives CACDTVHYATGGGSSWDTRQMFF.

This clone has a handful of counts. A single base is all that separates this from a far larger clone, so a read error is likely. V and J are TRDV2 and TRDJ1; 10 bases fit TRDD3. In germline, CDR1 is GEAIGNYY, CDR2 EKD. This CDR3 is 16 amino acids long. V was clipped by 3 bases and J by 4 bases; unmatched bases: 10. The CDR3 loop reads CACDPLVGDTFDKLIF. The CDR3 coding sequence is TGTGCCTGTGACCCGTTAGTGGGGGATACTTTCGATAAACTCATCTTT.

This clone showed up just a few times. A single base is all that separates this from a far larger clone, so a read error is likely. This same CDR3 is encoded by further DNA sequences in the sample. The chain recombines TRDV2 with TRDJ1; TRDD3 agrees at 13 bases. The germline gives CDR1 GEAIGNYY, CDR2 EKD. The CDR3 contains 20 residues. V lost 0 bases and J lost 1; bases outside the gene matches: 13. This CDR3 is CACDTVATGGYARGTDKLIF. CDR3 in DNA: TGTGCCTGTGACACCGTAGCCACTGGGGGATACGCAAGGGGCACCGATAAACTCATCTTT.

The table lists this clone with a few counts. The chain recombines TRDV2 with TRDJ1; TRDD3 aligns across 12 bases. There are 16 residues in the CDR3. Germline V CDR1 and CDR2: GEAIGNYY, EKD. Germline trimming cut 2 bases from V and 3 bases from J; bases unmatched to any gene: 6. This CDR3 is CACDMVLGDTPDKLIF. CDR3 in DNA: TGTGCCTGTGACATGGTACTGGGGGATACCCCCGATAAACTCATCTTT.

For this clone: The TCRdb protein, from a much larger clone, departs from this DNA's translation at residue 3, likely by read error; the protein shown derives from the DNA. The gene calls are TRDV2 and TRDJ1; 10 nucleotides line up with TRDD3. This CDR3 has 16 residues. Germline values: CDR1 GEAIGNYY, CDR2 EKD. The CDR3 DNA sequence: TGTGCCCGTGACAGACTGGGGGATGGAGAAACCGATAAACTCATCTTT. Protein: CARDRLGDGETDKLIF.

This clone showed up many times. The same CDR3 is also encoded by other DNA sequences in this sample. The chain joins TRDV2 to TRDJ1; 12 nucleotides align to TRDD3. With V trimmed by 1 base and J by 0 bases, 20 bases remained unmatched. The CDR3 is made up of 22 amino acids. Germline V gene lookup returns CDR1 GEAIGNYY and CDR2 EKD. CDR3 protein: CACDTVAGGYAYASPYTDKLIF. Here the CDR3 DNA reads TGTGCCTGTGACACAGTGGCTGGGGGATACGCCTACGCATCCCCGTACACCGATAAACTCATCTTT.

This clone turned up a few times. The TCRdb protein comes from a much larger clone and disagrees with this DNA's translation at residue 7, likely due to a read error; the protein given here is derived from the DNA. V is TRDV2 and J is TRDJ1; TRDD3 is a possible D gene (5 bases). Trimming cost V 0 bases and J 2 bases, with 15 bases left between them. CDR1 is GEAIGNYY, CDR2 EKD, per germline. The CDR3 sequence is 16 residues long. The CDR3 region has the DNA TGTGCCTGTGACACCCTCGTGGGATCGAGAACCGATAAACTCATCTTT. Its translation: CACDTLVGSRTDKLIF.

In its sample, this clone was seen a few times. The V call is TRDV2, the J call TRDJ1, with 8 bases aligning to TRDD3. The CDR3 covers 16 residues. Germline CDR1 GEAIGNYY, CDR2 EKD. The V and J ends lost 3 bases and 1 base, in that order; junction bases with no gene match: 9. CDR3: CACDQLLGAPTDKLIF. CDR3 DNA sequence: TGTGCCTGTGACCAATTACTGGGGGCCCCCACCGATAAACTCATCTTT.

A word on this clone: This may come from a read error, since a much larger clone is one base off. This CDR3 is also generated by other DNA sequences in the sample. J is TRDJ1 and V is TRDV2, with D possibly being TRDD3 (6 bases). This CDR3 contains 17 residues. Germline V CDR1 and CDR2: GEAIGNYY, EKD. For the CDR3, the DNA is TGTGCCTGCGACACCCTGGAGGATACCTCGGGGGTCTATAAACTCATCTTT. It specifies CACDTLEDTSGVYKLIF.

Concerning this clone itself: The protein recorded in TCRdb matches a much larger clone and deviates from this DNA's translation at residue 4, suggesting a read error; the protein here is obtained by translating the DNA. The sample contains more than one DNA sequence encoding this CDR3. The chain joins TRDV2 to TRDJ3; D might be TRDD3 (6 bases). This CDR3 is built from 18 residues. The germline V gene encodes CDR1 GEAIGNYY and CDR2 EKD. The CDR3 nucleotides are TGTGCCTGTGGCACCGCTGGGGACCGCTCCTGGGACACCCGACAGATGTTTTTC. This sequence encodes CACGTAGDRSWDTRQMFF.

This clone showed up just a few times. A single base separates this from a much larger clone, so it may be a read error. The same CDR3 arises from other DNA sequences in this sample as well. The V and J genes are TRDV2 and TRDJ3; 12 bases are a match to TRDD3. The CDR3 loop spans 22 amino acids. V lost 0 bases, J lost 0 bases, and 11 bases stayed unmatched. Germline CDR1 and CDR2: GEAIGNYY and EKD. The CDR3 is CACDTVLGDTSNSSWDTRQMFF. CDR3 coding DNA: TGTGCCTGTGACACCGTACTGGGGGATACCTCAAATAGCTCCTGGGACACCCGACAGATGTTTTTC.

This clone was counted between two and nine times. This DNA's translation differs at residue 15 from TCRdb's protein, which comes from a much larger clone; a read error is likely, and the protein shown is translated from the DNA. The chain carries TRDV2 and TRDJ1, with TRDD3 matching 7 bases. The germline V gene encodes CDR1 GEAIGNYY and CDR2 EKD. CDR3 size: 17 residues. This chain's CDR3 is CACDTVPGDPQTDKPIF. The CDR3, as DNA: TGTGCCTGTGATACAGTACCGGGGGATCCTCAAACTGATAAACCCATCTTT.

This clone was picked up a small number of times. A junction end diverges from the germline sequence, so it may reflect a read error. Different DNA sequences within this sample yield the same CDR3. V is TRDV2 and J is TRDJ1; TRDD3 aligns across 8 bases. Germline CDR1 is GEAIGNYY and CDR2 is EKD. The CDR3 extends over 22 amino acids. CDR3 sequence reads: CACDTLPARGLGGPTYTDKLIF. In nucleotides, the CDR3 is TGTGCCTGTGACACACTCCCCGCACGGGGACTGGGGGGACCAACATACACCGATAAGCTCATCTTT.

This clone was detected only a few times. This likely came from a read error, as a far larger clone is one base away. Distinct nucleotide sequences in the sample also encode this CDR3. The chain is built from TRDV2 and TRDJ1, with 7 bases that match TRDD3. J gave up 3 bases and V 0 bases, and 6 bases lay outside the gene matches. The CDR3 extends over 15 amino acids. The germline V gene has CDR1 GEAIGNYY and CDR2 EKD. CDR3 in DNA: TGTGCCTGTGACACCTTGGGGATATCCCCCGATAAACTCATCTTT. It is translated as CACDTLGISPDKLIF.

This clone has at least ten counts. Other DNA variants within this sample encode the same CDR3. This sequence joins TRDV2 and TRDJ1; a possible D gene is TRDD3 (5 bases). Per germline, CDR1 GEAIGNYY and CDR2 EKD. V gave up 0 bases and J gave up 6 bases, with 13 bases separating them. The CDR3 extends over 14 amino acids. CDR3 nucleotide sequence: TGTGCCTGTGACACCGCCGGGGGGCCCAATAAACTCATCTTT. It translates to CACDTAGGPNKLIF.

About this clone: A much larger clone is a single base away; this may be a read error. This sample includes further DNA sequences coding for the same CDR3. This chain links TRDV2 with TRDJ1, with 7 bases matching TRDD3. Per the germline V gene, CDR1 is GEAIGNYY and CDR2 is EKD. The ends lost 1 base at V and 0 bases at J; junction bases unmatched: 13. The CDR3 extends over 18 amino acids. The CDR3 DNA follows: TGTGCCTGTGACACTGTCGAGACTACTGGGGCATACACCGATAAACTCATCTTT. This sequence encodes CACDTVETTGAYTDKLIF.

Many counts were recorded for this clone. This CDR3 is also generated by other DNA sequences in the sample. The CDR3 nucleotides are TGTGCCTGTGACACTTTGGGGGATCCCCGCGATAAACTCATCTTT. It codes for CACDTLGDPRDKLIF. J is TRDJ1 and V is TRDV2, with 8 bases that match TRDD3. Germline values: CDR1 GEAIGNYY, CDR2 EKD. The CDR3 loop spans 15 amino acids. V lost 1 base and J lost 4; bases outside the gene matches: 7.

Concerning this clone itself: The translation of this DNA and the TCRdb protein of a much larger clone differ at residue 16, probably owing to a read error; the protein shown here is translated from the DNA. This rearrangement joins TRDV2 to TRDJ1; 12 bases are shared with TRDD3. The CDR3 covers 17 residues. Germline V CDR1 and CDR2: GEAIGNYY, EKD. This chain's CDR3 is CACDTLGDTGHTDKLTF. CDR3 DNA: TGTGCCTGTGACACGCTGGGGGATACGGGGCACACCGATAAACTCACCTTT.

This clone occurred many times. The chain couples TRDV2 to TRDJ1; TRDD3 matches 8 bases. Germline CDR1 GEAIGNYY, CDR2 EKD. The CDR3 is 21 residues long. The J segment lost 2 bases and the V segment lost 1 base, leaving 23 bases of the junction unmatched. CDR3 loop: CACDTVPEGGTGGSSTDKLIF. The CDR3 coding sequence is TGTGCCTGTGACACGGTTCCTGAAGGAGGTACTGGGGGTTCTTCGACCGATAAACTCATCTTT.

There are a few counts of this clone. The protein held in TCRdb is that of a much larger clone and does not match this DNA's translation at residue 6, likely because of a read error; the protein shown is translated from the DNA. The chain joins TRDV2 to TRDJ1; TRDD3 matches at 12 bases. This CDR3 contains 18 residues. Per germline, CDR1 GEAIGNYY and CDR2 EKD. The J segment lost 1 base and the V segment lost 3 bases, leaving 11 bases of the junction unmatched. The CDR3 nucleotides are TGTGCCTGTGACGCCGCACTGGGGGATACTGACGGCACCGATAAACTCATCTTT. Residues: CACDAALGDTDGTDKLIF.

The rearrangement links TRDV2 to TRDJ1; D might be TRDD3 (5 bases). Germline V gives CDR1 GEAIGNYY, CDR2 EKD. V was shortened by 0 bases and J by 2 bases, with 15 bases between the two germline ends. This CDR3 is built from 16 residues. The CDR3 loop is CACDTVGSGGTDKLIF. For the CDR3, the DNA is TGTGCCTGTGACACCGTTGGATCGGGGGGTACCGATAAACTCATCTTT.

Comment on this clone: A read error is possible here, since a much larger clone lies one base away. The V and J genes are TRDV2 and TRDJ1; TRDD3 aligns across 8 bases. Germline CDR1 reads GEAIGNYY; CDR2 reads EKD. CDR3 length: 23 amino acids. The chain's CDR3 is CACDVLRDPQRGDTRGDTDKPIF. The CDR3 bases are TGTGCCTGTGACGTTCTCCGGGATCCTCAGAGAGGGGATACCAGGGGAGACACCGATAAACCCATCTTT.

In this sample, this clone turned up a few times. DNA of the CDR3: TGTGCCTGTGACACCCTGGGGGATAGAACACAACTCATCTTT. Encoded protein: CACDTLGDRTQLIF. The V and J genes are TRDV2 and TRDJ1; 10 bases agree with TRDD3. V lost 0 bases to trimming and J lost 9 bases; unmatched junction nucleotides: 6. The CDR3 runs to 14 residues. The germline CDR1 and CDR2 sequences are GEAIGNYY and EKD.

For this clone: This sequence is one base from a far larger clone and is likely a read error. Other DNA sequences in the same sample also yield this CDR3. V is TRDV2 and J is TRDJ1; no clear D gene. The germline gives CDR1 GEAIGNYY, CDR2 EKD. This CDR3 has 15 amino acids. For the CDR3, the DNA is TGTGCCTGTGACAAGGTGTCCCTTAACACCGACAAACTCATCTTT. Translation: CACDKVSLNTDKLIF.

This clone is medium-sized by share. Other nucleotide sequences from this sample produce the same CDR3. This rearrangement joins TRDV2 to TRDJ1; D gene ambiguous. Germline CDR1 GEAIGNYY, CDR2 EKD. Between the trimmed V and J ends, which lost 0 bases and 0 bases, there was a span of 10 bases. The CDR3 runs to 15 residues. The CDR3 DNA sequence: TGTGCCTGTGACACCGTTGGTGGGTACACCGATAAACTCATCTTT. Protein: CACDTVGGYTDKLIF.

This clone is medium-sized within its sample. This sample also contains other DNA sequences that code for the same CDR3. The V call is TRDV2, the J call TRDJ1; 8 bases are a match to TRDD3. The length of the CDR3 is 15 residues. With V trimmed by 3 bases and J by 0 bases, 5 bases remained unmatched. CDR1 and CDR2 (germline): GEAIGNYY, EKD. CDR3 nucleotides: TGTGCCTGTGACCAATTACTGGGGGACACCGATAAACTCATCTTT. Protein product: CACDQLLGDTDKLIF.

This clone was seen many times. V is TRDV2 and J is TRDJ1; 12 bases are a match to TRDD3. CDR1 and CDR2 from the germline V gene are GEAIGNYY and EKD. The CDR3 contains 23 residues. V was clipped by 3 bases and J by 0 bases; unmatched bases: 25. CDR3 protein: CACDPLPPLGDTRSPAYTDKLIF. CDR3 coding DNA: TGTGCCTGTGACCCTCTTCCCCCACTGGGGGATACACGGAGTCCCGCGTACACCGATAAACTCATCTTT.